This T cell receptor beta chain came from a study of OX40 agonist ivuxolimab in advanced cancers. Notes on the study in general: More expanded clones were found, on average, in CD8+ than in CD4+ T cells.

For this clone: The antigen is unknown.

Germline values: CDR1 SGHRS, CDR2 YFSETQ. The CDR3 runs to 16 residues. Unmatched junction bases numbered 10, after V lost 4 bases and J lost 3 bases. Generated by immunoSEQ multiplex PCR, the TCRdb table keeps only in-frame clones and is missing some. The table includes 80,000 to 85,000 clones, around 80% detected once. The rearrangement links TRBV5-1 to TRBJ2-1; TRBD2 aligns across 7 bases. This clonotype was obtained from an adult with an advanced solid tumor such as melanoma, head and neck, liver or kidney cancer. This material consisted of CD4+ or CD8+ T cells sorted from blood, taken in a trial of the OX40 agonist ivuxolimab. The CDR3 spells CASSHPRRESYNEQFF. DNA for the CDR3: TGCGCCAGCAGCCACCCCAGGCGGGAGAGCTACAATGAGCAGTTCTTC.